The entry that follows covers one T cell receptor beta chain sequence. The data are from a study of shared clonotypes between healthy human individuals. CDR1 is SEHNR and CDR2 is FQNEAQ in the germline V gene (reference sequence). V lost 7 bases to trimming and J lost 8 bases, with 18 bases between them. CDR3 length: 14 amino acids. Using immunoSEQ multiplex PCR, the repertoire was profiled, and TCRdb retains in-frame clones only, with some absent. The table shows around 2,100,000 clones, with about 95% occurring only once. CD45RO-negative, CCR7-positively selected cells formed the naive CD8 fraction, excluding terminally differentiated effector memory CD45RA+ cells.

The receptor comes from a man between 18 and 29 years old in good health. Specimen: naive CD8+ T cells sorted from blood. The chain links TRBV7-9 to TRBJ2-1; D possibly corresponds to TRBD1 (6 bases). The CDR3 bases are TGTGCCAGCATAAGTCGTGGGGGCTTCGATGAGCAGTTCTTC. Encoded protein: CASISRGGFDEQFF.